The rows below give T cell receptor beta chains drawn from one sample of a study of early T cells in non-severe SARS-CoV-2 infection. TCRdb re-derived calls from the 5' RACE reads in MiXCR, one entry per CDR3 protein. This table has around 50,000 distinct CDR3 sequences, about 9.3% appearing once. The sample was whole blood. The receptors shown here come from an adult who was a healthcare worker with PCR-confirmed SARS-CoV-2 infection or an uninfected control (not recorded which). Both conserved end residues are part of each CDR3. A D gene is named only where the DNA matches it firmly. Clone sizes are given selectively: once, few, many, or a class where the clone is expanded.

v_gene	d_gene	j_gene	abundance	len	CDR3aa	CDR3nt
TRBV9	NA	TRBJ2-1	NA	15	CASSLGGASLGEQFF	TGTGCCAGCAGCCTCGGTGGGGCCAGTTTAGGTGAGCAGTTCTTC
TRBV7-3	TRBD2	TRBJ2-2	few	17	CASSRGLAGTNTGELFF	TGTGCCAGCAGCCGCGGACTAGCGGGGACGAACACCGGGGAGCTGTTTTTT
TRBV29-1	NA	TRBJ2-3	NA	12	CSVDLNTDTQYF	TGCAGCGTGGATTTGAACACAGATACGCAGTATTTT
TRBV12-3/TRBV12-4	NA	TRBJ1-1	NA	14	CASSLHWMNTEAFF	TGTGCCAGCAGTTTGCACTGGATGAACACTGAAGCTTTCTTT
TRBV30	NA	TRBJ1-6	many	13	CAWRDRRASPLHF	TGTGCCTGGAGGGACCGACGCGCTTCACCCCTCCACTTT
TRBV5-1	NA	TRBJ2-7	many	13	CASSLGSSYEQYF	TGTGCCAGCAGCTTAGGTAGTTCCTACGAGCAGTACTTC
TRBV6-1	NA	TRBJ2-3	NA	13	CASSEAPTDTQYF	TGTGCCAGCAGTGAAGCGCCAACAGATACGCAGTATTTT
TRBV28	NA	TRBJ1-6	NA	11	CASSSNFPLHF	TGTGCCAGCAGTTCAAATTTCCCCCTCCACTTT
TRBV7-9	NA	TRBJ1-2	many	14	CASSQASRPYGYTF	TGTGCCAGCAGCCAAGCGTCCCGTCCCTATGGCTACACCTTC
TRBV6-6	TRBD1	TRBJ2-3	NA	16	CASSYSQGPPADTQYF	TGTGCCAGCAGTTACTCACAGGGGCCCCCTGCTGATACGCAGTATTTT
TRBV5-8	NA	TRBJ1-5	few	15	CASKKGGSSNQPQHF	TGTGCCAGCAAGAAAGGGGGTTCTAGCAATCAGCCCCAGCATTTT
TRBV29-1	TRBD2	TRBJ2-3	many	16	CSVEDLQAGPTDTQYF	TGCAGCGTTGAAGATCTTCAAGCGGGGCCCACAGATACGCAGTATTTT
TRBV12-3/TRBV12-4	TRBD1	TRBJ1-1	few	14	CASRPDRGNTEAFF	TGTGCCAGCAGGCCCGACAGGGGGAACACTGAAGCTTTCTTT
TRBV20-1	TRBD1	TRBJ2-2	many	13	CSAGQPNTGELFF	TGCAGTGCGGGACAGCCGAACACCGGGGAGCTGTTTTTT
TRBV6-1	NA	TRBJ1-5	many	14	CASSEAPFQQPQHF	TGTGCCAGCAGTGAAGCACCGTTCCAACAGCCCCAGCATTTT
TRBV7-9	NA	TRBJ1-4	many	15	CASSSGDPSNEKLFF	TGTGCCAGCAGCTCGGGAGACCCCTCTAATGAAAAACTGTTTTTT
TRBV28	NA	TRBJ2-3	few	16	CASSWGGGTPADTQYF	NA
TRBV5-1	TRBD2	TRBJ2-1	many	20	CASSSNKHWERLATYNEQFF	TGCGCCAGCAGCTCGAATAAACATTGGGAGCGACTAGCGACCTACAATGAGCAGTTCTTC
TRBV7-8	NA	TRBJ2-2	many	16	CASSPRGSGNTGELFF	TGTGCCAGCAGCCCCCGGGGTAGCGGGAACACCGGGGAGCTGTTTTTT
TRBV6-1	NA	TRBJ2-6	many	15	CASSDSFSGANVLTF	TGTGCCAGCAGTGACTCGTTCTCTGGGGCCAACGTCCTGACTTTC
TRBV5-5	NA	TRBJ1-4	few	16	CASSFRLYGGSEKLFF	TGTGCCAGCAGCTTCAGGTTATACGGGGGCAGTGAAAAACTGTTTTTT
TRBV21-1	NA	TRBJ1-1	many	13	CASSTGYHTEAFF	TGTGCCAGCAGCACTGGGTATCACACTGAAGCTTTCTTT
TRBV7-3	NA	TRBJ2-2	few	15	CASSSLGGDTGELFF	TGTGCCAGCAGCTCCCTAGGCGGGGACACCGGGGAGCTGTTTTTT
TRBV29-1	NA	TRBJ2-5	many	11	CSAATVETQYF	TGCAGCGCGGCCACAGTAGAGACCCAGTACTTC
TRBV5-6	TRBD1	TRBJ2-1	many	15	CASSFTGTAYNEQFF	TGTGCCAGCAGCTTTACCGGGACAGCATACAATGAGCAGTTCTTC
TRBV10-3	NA	TRBJ1-2	NA	12	CVHGDSYYGYTF	TGTGTCCACGGTGACAGCTACTATGGCTACACCTTC
TRBV7-3	TRBD2	TRBJ2-1	medium-sized	16	CASSPGTSGRGNEQFF	TGTGCCAGCAGCCCCGGAACTAGCGGGAGAGGGAATGAGCAGTTCTTC
TRBV5-8	NA	TRBJ2-7	few	13	CASSPWATYEQYF	TGTGCCAGCAGCCCATGGGCCACCTACGAGCAGTACTTC